The 21 T cell receptor beta chains below all came from one sample that was sequenced in a study of CD8+CD57+ T cells in acquired aplastic anemia. All patients picked for sequencing had shown, by flow cytometry, an expansion of CD8+CD57+ cells. Investigators profiled TCR beta VDJ and CDR3 from genomic DNA template. In TCRdb, the reads were re-called with MiXCR into one record per CDR3 protein. Among hundreds of thousands of distinct CDR3 sequences listed, under 50% were seen once. The sample taken for sequencing was sorted CD4+, CD8+, or CD8+CD57+ T cells (not recorded which) from PBMCs. The receptors were gathered from a human donor with aplastic anemia.

Only a few counts were recorded for this clonotype. A much larger clone is a single base away; this may be a read error. V is TRBV30 and J is TRBJ1-6; D unclear. CDR1 GTSNPN and CDR2 SVGIG come from the germline V gene (reference sequence). This CDR3 spans 14 amino acids. DNA for the CDR3: TGTGCCGGGAGGCAGACGGATTATAATTCACCCCTCCACTTT. Translated, it gives CAGRQTDYNSPLHF.

The chain is built from TRBV9 and TRBJ2-5; 7 nucleotides align to TRBD2. V dropped 8 bases and J dropped 1; count of bases not matched to a gene: 5. The CDR3 extends over 13 amino acids. Germline CDR1 and CDR2: SGDLS and YYNGEE. The CDR3 here is CASSAGAQETQYF. The CDR3 coding sequence is TGTGCCAGTTCCGCGGGAGCCCAAGAGACCCAGTACTTC.

This clonotype came up many times. This sequence joins TRBV20-1 and TRBJ2-1, with 9 nucleotides matching TRBD2. V was pared by 2 bases and J by 8 bases, with 13 bases of the junction left unmatched. CDR1 DFQATT and CDR2 SNEGSKA come from the germline V gene (reference sequence). The CDR3 extends over 16 amino acids. CDR3 sequence: CSARTPASGNPDEQFF. CDR3 bases: TGCAGTGCTAGAACCCCTGCTAGCGGGAATCCCGATGAGCAGTTCTTC.

CDR3 nucleotide sequence: TGTGCCAGCAGCCAAGTCACAGGGCCAACTAATGAAAAACTGTTTTTT. Encoded protein: CASSQVTGPTNEKLFF. The chain combines TRBV14 with TRBJ1-4; possible D gene TRBD1, 6 bases. V dropped 1 base and J dropped 0 bases, with 9 bases sitting between them. Germline CDR1 is SGHDN and CDR2 is FVKESK. This CDR3 region has 16 residues.

The V gene is TRBV19, the J gene TRBJ2-2, with D tentatively TRBD1 (6 bases). V was clipped by 9 bases and J by 4 bases, with 12 bases between them. The length of the CDR3 is 13 residues. Germline CDR1 and CDR2: LNHDA and SQIVND (reference sequence). CDR3 sequence: CASWTDRTGELFF. The CDR3 coding sequence is TGTGCCAGCTGGACAGACCGCACCGGGGAGCTGTTTTTT.

On this clonotype itself: A junction end diverges from the germline sequence, so it may reflect a read error. The J gene is TRBJ1-5, the V gene TRBV2; 7 bases are a match to TRBD1. The CDR3 loop spans 14 amino acids. Germline V gene lookup returns CDR1 SNHLY and CDR2 FYNNEI. Here the CDR3 reads CAGRQTGSNQPQHF. DNA for the CDR3: TGTGCCGGCAGGCAGACAGGGAGCAATCAGCCCCAGCATTTT.

The V gene is TRBV7-9, the J gene TRBJ1-1, with TRBD1 matching over 7 bases. The CDR3 has 14 amino acids. Germline-derived CDR1 and CDR2 are SEHNR and FQNEAQ (reference sequence). V was clipped by 8 bases and J by 1 base; unmatched bases: 7. This CDR3 reads CASSGTVWNTEAFF. For the CDR3, the DNA is TGTGCCAGCTCCGGGACAGTTTGGAACACTGAAGCTTTCTTT.

This chain joins TRBV25-1 and TRBJ1-1; TRBD1 aligns across 9 bases. The V and J ends lost 3 bases and 2 bases, in that order; junction bases with no gene match: 4. The CDR3 runs to 15 residues. Germline V lookup: CDR1 MGHDK, CDR2 SYGVNS. The CDR3, as DNA: TGTGCCAGCAGTGATTCGGACAGGGGAAACACTGAAGCTTTCTTT. Translated, it gives CASSDSDRGNTEAFF.

This clonotype has at least ten counts. This sequence joins TRBV19 and TRBJ1-2; possibly TRBD1 for D (6 bases). Trimming left V 5 bases short and J 2 bases short, with 15 bases between. The CDR3 length is 15 residues. Germline CDR1 reads LNHDA; CDR2 reads SQIVND (reference sequence). CDR3 in DNA: TGTGCCAGTAGTCGCGAGGGGGTGGGGAACTATGGCTACACCTTC. Amino acids: CASSREGVGNYGYTF.

There are many counts of this clonotype. The chain has TRBV5-6 and TRBJ2-5; D call uncertain. Germline V gene lookup returns CDR1 SGHDT and CDR2 YYEEEE. The ends were cut back, 2 bases at V and 0 bases at J, with 11 bases in the middle. CDR3 length: 15 residues. CDR3 bases: TGTGCCAGCAGCTTTTCTGGAGAATACCAAGAGACCCAGTACTTC. This encodes CASSFSGEYQETQYF.

Ten or more counts support this clonotype. V usage is TRBV24-1 and J usage is TRBJ2-7, with D unclear. V dropped 3 bases and J dropped 0 bases, with 11 bases sitting between them. Germline V gives CDR1 KGHDR, CDR2 SFDVKD. CDR3 length: 15 residues. The CDR3 reads CATSDPRYSSYEQYF. DNA for the CDR3: TGTGCCACCAGTGATCCCCGTTACAGCTCCTACGAGCAGTACTTC.

Ten or more counts support this clonotype. The V and J genes are TRBV5-1 and TRBJ2-3; 7 bases are shared with TRBD2. Trimming took 7 bases from V and 4 from J; bases not matched to a gene: 12. Germline V gene sequence: CDR1 SGHRS, CDR2 YFSETQ. The CDR3 covers 15 residues. The DNA for the CDR3 is TGCGCCAGCCAGCTTGAGGGAGGGGCGGCAGATACGCAGTATTTT. This gives the protein CASQLEGGAADTQYF.

This clonotype showed up many times. This chain links TRBV20-1 with TRBJ2-7; D perhaps matches TRBD1 (6 bases). V was cut by 6 bases and J by 2 bases, with 11 bases left in between. The CDR3 is 12 amino acids. The germline CDR1 and CDR2 sequences are DFQATT and SNEGSKA (reference sequence). The DNA of the CDR3 is TGCAGTGCACGGACAGCCACCTACGAGCAGTACTTC. This codes for CSARTATYEQYF.

As to this clonotype: A read error may be the cause here, since a much bigger clone is one base away. Since no conserved phenylalanine or tryptophan closes the CDR3, a read error is the likely cause. V and J are TRBV6-1 and TRBJ1-1; 7 bases match TRBD1. This CDR3 is built from 15 residues. CDR1 and CDR2 from the germline V gene are MNHNS and SASEGT. With 3 bases clipped from V and 1 base from J, the junction kept 5 bases outside the gene matches. The chain's CDR3 is CASSEAGTENTEAFL. DNA for the CDR3: TGTGCCAGCAGTGAGGCCGGGACAGAGAACACTGAAGCTTTCCTT.

This clonotype was observed many times. The chain recombines TRBV7-8 with TRBJ2-4; TRBD2 aligns across 8 bases. With 1 base clipped from V and 8 bases from J, the junction kept 7 bases outside the gene matches. The CDR3 extends over 15 amino acids. Looked up from germline, CDR1 is SGHVS and CDR2 is FQNEAQ. This chain's CDR3 is CASSLVGTGGDIQYF. The CDR3, as DNA: TGTGCCAGCAGCTTAGTGGGGACGGGGGGGGACATTCAGTACTTC. Supplemented by reference TRBV7-8 and TRBJ2-4, the full variable domain reads GAGVSQSPRYKVAKRGQDVALRCDPISGHVSLFWYQQALGQGPEFLTYFQNEAQLDKSGLPSDRFFAERPEGSVSTLKIQRTQQEDSAVYLCASSLVGTGGDIQYFGAGTRLSVL.

V is TRBV10-3 and J is TRBJ2-3; no firm D call. This CDR3 is built from 14 residues. V was clipped by 3 bases and J by 0 bases, with 7 bases between them. The V gene's germline CDR1 is ENHRY and CDR2 SYGVKD. The CDR3 region has the DNA TGTGCCATCAGTGAAAGTGCTAGCACAGATACGCAGTATTTT. This translates into CAISESASTDTQYF.

Many counts were recorded for this clonotype. This chain joins TRBV20-1 and TRBJ1-5, with 7 nucleotides matching TRBD1. Germline CDR1 reads DFQATT; CDR2 reads SNEGSKA (reference sequence). The CDR3 totals 14 residues. V trimming: 3 bases; J trimming: 3 bases; junction bases outside the gene matches: 5. CDR3 DNA: TGCAGTGCTAGTGGAGACAGGGTCAATCAGCCCCAGCATTTT. Translation: CSASGDRVNQPQHF.

The V and J genes are TRBV29-1 and TRBJ2-1, with D maybe TRBD1 (5 bases). This CDR3 contains 14 residues. Germline V gene sequence: CDR1 SQVTM, CDR2 ANQGSEA. V was clipped by 2 bases and J by 5 bases, with 13 bases between them. As DNA, the CDR3 is TGCAGCGTTGAAACAGGTCACACAAACAATGAGCAGTTCTTC. Translated, it gives CSVETGHTNNEQFF.

This chain connects TRBV15 to TRBJ2-5; D gene uncertain. The germline gives CDR1 LNHNV, CDR2 YYDKDF (reference sequence). The V gene lost 0 bases and the J gene lost 2 bases, with 7 bases spanning the gap. This CDR3 is built from 14 residues. CDR3 DNA: TGTGCCACCAGCAGAGATAAAGATCAAGAGACCCAGTACTTC. It is translated as CATSRDKDQETQYF.

There are many counts of this clonotype. V and J are TRBV11-2 and TRBJ2-7; TRBD1 matches at 7 bases. CDR1 is SGHAT, CDR2 FQNNGV, per germline. CDR3 length: 17 residues. V gave up 5 bases and J gave up 3 bases; unmatched junction bases: 16. The CDR3 here is CASSQELGTVQGYEQYF. The CDR3 DNA reads TGTGCCAGCAGCCAAGAATTAGGGACAGTTCAGGGCTACGAGCAGTACTTC.

A note on this clonotype: The junction departs from the called germline gene at one end, perhaps through a read error. The chain carries TRBV28 and TRBJ2-7; D gene ambiguous. Germline V CDR1 and CDR2: MDHEN, SYDVKM. This CDR3 is built from 14 residues. CDR3: CAGSWLSSPYEQYF. CDR3 nucleotides: TGTGCCGGCAGTTGGCTCTCAAGCCCCTACGAGCAGTACTTC. Complete variable domain (other parts from reference TRBV28 and TRBJ2-7): DVKVTQSSRYLVKRTGEKVFLECVQDMDHENMFWYRQDPGLGLRLIYFSYDVKMKEKGDIPEGYSVSREKKERFSLILESASTNQTSMYLCAGSWLSSPYEQYFGPGTRLTVT.